The 20 T cell receptor beta chains reported below all come from one sample, sequenced in a study of CD8 T cells in ankylosing spondylitis. The study's findings and limits: Typical of ankylosing spondylitis blood, it appeared, was a TCR beta motif of fewer than ten highly homologous variants.

MiXCR, applied by TCRdb to the 5' RACE reads, yields one record per CDR3 protein. Altogether fewer than 550,000 distinct CDR3 sequences are present, about 5.4% being singletons, with the ten largest covering 3% to 4.5%. Their target antigens are unknown. Input material: blood, either unsorted or a sorted T cell fraction (not recorded which). Receptors were obtained from a male donor with ankylosing spondylitis.

This clonotype was seen many times. This rearrangement joins TRBV24-1 to TRBJ1-1; D is possibly TRBD1 (6 bases). The germline V gene has CDR1 KGHDR and CDR2 SFDVKD. The CDR3 consists of 13 residues. The ends were cut back, 1 base at V and 4 bases at J, with 6 bases in the middle. The CDR3 sequence: CATSDFRGTEAFF. The CDR3 nucleotides are TGTGCCACCAGTGATTTCAGGGGCACTGAAGCTTTCTTT.

This clonotype was counted ten times or more. The chain uses TRBV18 and TRBJ2-7, with D possibly being TRBD1 (6 bases). V dropped 6 bases and J dropped 0 bases, with 15 bases sitting between them. Germline CDR1 is KGHSH and CDR2 is LQKENI. This CDR3 is 15 amino acids long. The CDR3 is CASSARGYSSYEQYF. In DNA, the CDR3 is TGTGCCAGCTCCGCCAGGGGCTACAGCTCCTACGAGCAGTACTTC. Looking up the rest from reference TRBV18 and TRBJ2-7 gives the full variable domain: NAGVMQNPRHLVRRRGQEARLRCSPMKGHSHVYWYRQLPEEGLKFMVYLQKENIIDESGMPKERFSAEFPKEGPSILRIQQVVRGDSAAYFCASSARGYSSYEQYFGPGTRLTVT.

This clonotype has at least ten counts. For the CDR3, the DNA is TGTGCCATCAGTGCCCGGGGGATAGGGAACACTGAAGCTTTCTTT. Its protein is CAISARGIGNTEAFF. The gene calls are TRBV10-3 and TRBJ1-1, with D maybe TRBD1 (5 bases). V was cut by 4 bases and J by 1 base, with 13 bases left in between. This CDR3 spans 15 amino acids. The germline gives CDR1 ENHRY, CDR2 SYGVKD.

This clonotype was detected ten times or more. The gene calls are TRBV20-1 and TRBJ1-2; D call uncertain. CDR1 and CDR2 from the germline V gene are DFQATT and SNEGSKA (reference sequence). Trimming left V 4 bases short and J 5 bases short, with 8 bases between. The CDR3 spans 11 residues. CDR3 amino acids: CSATIRYGYTF. CDR3 bases: TGCAGTGCTACCATCCGTTATGGCTACACCTTC.

This clonotype was found many times. The genes are TRBV7-9 and TRBJ2-1, with a weak D call TRBD2 (5 bases). Deletions cut 6 bases from V and 4 bases from J, with 7 bases between. Germline loops: CDR1 SEHNR, CDR2 FQNEAQ (reference sequence). This CDR3 has 12 amino acids. For the CDR3, the DNA is TGTGCCAGCAGGGGAGCTTACAATGAGCAGTTCTTC. Protein product: CASRGAYNEQFF.

This clonotype was detected many times. The chain joins TRBV6-6 to TRBJ1-1, with a tentative D call TRBD1 (5 bases). Per germline, CDR1 MNHNY and CDR2 SVGAGI (reference sequence). V lost 5 bases, J lost 5 bases, and 9 bases lay in between. CDR3 size: 12 residues. CDR3 nucleotide sequence: TGTGCCAGCAGTGGGGGGATGACTGAAGCTTTCTTT. Amino acids: CASSGGMTEAFF.

This clonotype has a count of ten or more. The chain uses TRBV27 and TRBJ1-1, with 7 bases lining up with TRBD1. Losses at the gene ends were 4 bases for V and 7 bases for J; bases not matched to a gene: 6. The CDR3 is 13 residues long. CDR1 is MNHEY and CDR2 is SMNVEV in the germline V gene (reference sequence). CDR3 in DNA: TGTGCCAGCAGTTCGTGGACAGGATATGAAGCTTTCTTT. Its protein product is CASSSWTGYEAFF.

CDR3 sequence: CASSSRREAGARSETQYF. CDR3 nucleotide sequence: TGTGCCAGCAGCTCGAGGAGGGAGGCGGGGGCCCGGTCTGAGACCCAGTACTTC. The rearrangement uses TRBV7-8 and TRBJ2-5; a weak D match, TRBD2 (7 bases). Trimming took 4 bases from V and 5 from J, leaving 26 bases between them. The germline V gene encodes CDR1 SGHVS and CDR2 FQNEAQ. There are 18 residues in the CDR3.

There are many counts of this clonotype. The chain couples TRBV20-1 to TRBJ2-5; no reliable D call. The CDR3 is 14 residues long. Germline CDR1 and CDR2: DFQATT and SNEGSKA (reference sequence). V was cut by 0 bases and J by 1 base, with 9 bases left in between. CDR3 sequence reads: CSARDGQTQETQYF. The CDR3, as DNA: TGCAGTGCTAGAGACGGCCAGACCCAAGAGACCCAGTACTTC.

In this sample, this clonotype turned up many times. V usage is TRBV10-3 and J usage is TRBJ1-2, with 7 bases matching TRBD1. Germline CDR1 ENHRY, CDR2 SYGVKD. The CDR3 is made up of 14 amino acids. V lost 5 bases to trimming and J lost 0 bases; unmatched junction nucleotides: 3. CDR3 protein: CAISRDRTNYGYTF. In DNA form, the CDR3 reads TGTGCCATCAGTCGGGACAGAACTAACTATGGCTACACCTTC.

This clonotype was detected ten times or more. The CDR3 nucleotides are TGTGCCACCAGCAGACCGGGACAGGGGCCTAGTCCGGAAGCTTTCTTT. This gives the protein CATSRPGQGPSPEAFF. The rearrangement uses TRBV15 and TRBJ1-1; 10 positions match TRBD1. With 2 bases clipped from V and 8 bases from J, the junction kept 11 bases outside the gene matches. Germline V gene sequence: CDR1 LNHNV, CDR2 YYDKDF (reference sequence). CDR3 length: 16 amino acids.

Only a few counts were recorded for this clonotype. The rearrangement uses TRBV2 and TRBJ2-7; maybe TRBD1 (5 bases). V lost 4 bases to trimming and J lost 6 bases, with 10 bases between them. CDR3 size: 12 residues. Germline V CDR1 and CDR2: SNHLY, FYNNEI. The CDR3, as DNA: TGTGCCAGCAGTGGGACACCCGCCGAGCAGTACTTC. It yields the protein CASSGTPAEQYF.

This clonotype appeared many times. V is TRBV6-5 and J is TRBJ2-5; TRBD2 aligns across 7 bases. V was pared by 4 bases and J by 1 base, with 6 bases of the junction left unmatched. In germline, CDR1 is MNHEY, CDR2 SVGAGI. This CDR3 is built from 15 residues. Here the CDR3 DNA reads TGTGCCAGCAGTTTGACGGGGGGATTCCAAGAGACCCAGTACTTC. Protein: CASSLTGGFQETQYF.

This clonotype was seen repeatedly, ten times or more. J is TRBJ2-6 and V is TRBV6-2 or TRBV6-3; D is perhaps TRBD2 (5 bases). This CDR3 has 14 residues. CDR1 MNHEY and CDR2 SVGEGT come from the germline V gene. Trimming shortened V by 11 bases and J by 0 bases, and 11 bases separated the two germline ends. CDR3 protein: CASQRDSGANVLTF. Written as DNA, the CDR3 is TGTGCCTCCCAGAGGGACTCTGGGGCCAACGTCCTGACTTTC.

This clonotype appeared a few times. V is TRBV18 and J is TRBJ2-3; 9 positions match TRBD2. V trimming: 6 bases; J trimming: 4 bases; junction bases outside the gene matches: 11. Germline assignment: CDR1 KGHSH and CDR2 LQKENI. The CDR3 extends over 16 amino acids. CDR3 in amino acids: CASSRQSGRLADTQYF. CDR3 coding DNA: TGTGCCAGCTCCCGGCAGAGCGGGAGGCTTGCAGATACGCAGTATTTT.

This clonotype appeared many times. The V and J genes are TRBV11-1 and TRBJ1-1, with 9 nucleotides matching TRBD1. Germline trimming cut 5 bases from V and 3 bases from J; bases unmatched to any gene: 1. CDR3 length: 13 residues. Germline V gene lookup returns CDR1 SGHAT and CDR2 FQDESV (reference sequence). In nucleotides, the CDR3 is TGTGCCAGCAGCCGGGACAGGGACACTGAAGCTTTCTTT. The encoded protein is CASSRDRDTEAFF.

The chain links TRBV11-2 to TRBJ1-1, with D perhaps matching TRBD1 (6 bases). The CDR3 covers 12 residues. Trimming removed 5 bases from V and 8 bases from J, with 12 bases in between. Germline V gene data show CDR1 as SGHAT and CDR2 as FQNNGV. CDR3 amino acids: CASSLGAREAFF. DNA for the CDR3: TGTGCCAGCAGCCTGGGGGCGAGGGAAGCTTTCTTT. The whole variable domain, filled in from reference TRBV11-2 and TRBJ1-1, reads EAGVAQSPRYKIIEKRQSVAFWCNPISGHATLYWYQQILGQGPKLLIQFQNNGVVDDSQLPKDRFSAERLKGVDSTLKIQPAKLEDSAVYLCASSLGAREAFFGQGTRLTVV.

This clonotype has a handful of counts. The rearrangement uses TRBV20-1 and TRBJ2-7, with D possibly TRBD2 on 5 matching bases. V was shortened by 3 bases and J by 7 bases, with 16 bases between the two germline ends. CDR1 and CDR2 (germline): DFQATT, SNEGSKA (reference sequence). The CDR3 is 13 amino acids. CDR3 DNA sequence: TGCAGTGCTAGTTTCCCTTCTTCGGGGGAGCAGTACTTC. This gives the protein CSASFPSSGEQYF.

This clonotype was observed a few times. The chain joins TRBV7-3 to TRBJ2-7, with 10 nucleotides matching TRBD2. The CDR3 is made up of 15 amino acids. Germline values: CDR1 SGHTA, CDR2 FQGTGA. Trimming removed 4 bases from V and 2 bases from J; junction bases left unmatched: 5. The CDR3 sequence is CASSSQLAGPYEQYF. The CDR3 DNA reads as TGTGCCAGCAGCTCGCAACTAGCGGGGCCCTACGAGCAGTACTTC.

This chain joins TRBV11-1 and TRBJ1-2; 7 bases are shared with TRBD1. There are 12 residues in the CDR3. The V gene's germline CDR1 is SGHAT and CDR2 FQDESV (reference sequence). V lost 1 base to trimming and J lost 10 bases; unmatched junction nucleotides: 3. This CDR3 reads CASSLGQGDYTF. DNA for the CDR3: TGTGCCAGCAGCTTAGGACAGGGCGACTACACCTTC.